One sample yielded the 30 T cell receptor beta chains listed below, sequenced in a study of PD-L1 blockade in urothelial cancer. The data were produced by immunoSEQ multiplex PCR, yet TCRdb's version contains in-frame clones alone and is incomplete. The sample has about 80,000 clones; about 90% are singletons. The sequences come from PBMCs, collected around atezolizumab (anti-PD-L1) treatment. The source of these receptors is a woman in her 70s with urothelial cancer.

The chain carries TRBV18 and TRBJ2-7, with a possible D match to TRBD2 (6 bases). CDR3 length: 15 residues. The germline V and J ends were trimmed by 1 base and 0 bases, with 10 bases remaining between them. Per germline, CDR1 KGHSH and CDR2 LQKENI. The CDR3 loop reads CASSPRGDSSYEQYF. As DNA, the CDR3 is TGTGCCAGCTCACCACGAGGGGACTCCTCCTACGAGCAGTACTTC.

The chain uses TRBV29-1 and TRBJ1-5, with 7 bases identical to TRBD1. Germline values: CDR1 SQVTM, CDR2 ANQGSEA. The ends lost 4 bases at V and 10 bases at J; junction bases unmatched: 7. This CDR3 is built from 12 residues. The CDR3: CSVGLPGGPQHF. In DNA form, the CDR3 reads TGCAGCGTTGGACTGCCAGGGGGACCCCAGCATTTT.

This clone was counted a few times. The chain has TRBV11-3 and TRBJ2-7; possibly TRBD2 for D (5 bases). CDR1 and CDR2 from the germline V gene are SGHNT and YENEEA. The CDR3 is 13 amino acids. Trimming stripped 2 bases from V and 2 bases from J, with 7 bases between. The CDR3 DNA reads as TGTGCCAGCAGCTTATCCGGGACCTACGAGCAGTACTTC. This sequence encodes CASSLSGTYEQYF.

CDR3 nucleotides: TGTGCCAGCAGCTTAGGACACGCCTACAATGAGCAGTTCTTC. It yields the protein CASSLGHAYNEQFF. V gene TRBV11-2 combines with J gene TRBJ2-1; D unclear. The germline gives CDR1 SGHAT, CDR2 FQNNGV. The CDR3 extends over 14 amino acids. V was trimmed by 1 base and J by 2 bases, leaving 6 bases between them.

The V call is TRBV5-1, the J call TRBJ2-3, with TRBD1 matching 7 bases. The ends lost 7 bases at V and 2 bases at J; junction bases unmatched: 7. This CDR3 comprises 14 residues. CDR1 is SGHRS and CDR2 is YFSETQ in the germline V gene. As DNA, the CDR3 is TGCGCCAGCCAAAGGGACAGCCCCACAGATACGCAGTATTTT. Residues: CASQRDSPTDTQYF.

The chain recombines TRBV30 with TRBJ2-1; 10 nucleotides align to TRBD1. V trimming: 2 bases; J trimming: 3 bases; junction bases outside the gene matches: 7. The germline gives CDR1 GTSNPN, CDR2 SVGIG (reference sequence). The CDR3 contains 16 residues. The CDR3 protein is CAWSPGGTGVYNEQFF. CDR3 coding DNA: TGTGCCTGGAGTCCCGGCGGGACAGGGGTCTACAATGAGCAGTTCTTC.

This chain joins TRBV5-1 and TRBJ1-1; no definite D call. CDR1 SGHRS and CDR2 YFSETQ come from the germline V gene. Trimming removed 1 base from V and 0 bases from J, with 7 bases in between. The CDR3 loop spans 14 amino acids. The CDR3 DNA sequence: TGCGCCAGCAGCTTGTATGCGGTGAACACTGAAGCTTTCTTT. This gives the protein CASSLYAVNTEAFF.

V gene TRBV18 combines with J gene TRBJ1-6, with D possibly matching TRBD1 (6 bases). The germline V gene encodes CDR1 KGHSH and CDR2 LQKENI. This CDR3 is 13 amino acids long. The V and J ends lost 5 bases and 10 bases respectively, with 12 bases between them. Here the CDR3 reads CASSTSQGSPLHF. DNA for the CDR3: TGTGCCAGCTCAACAAGTCAGGGGTCACCCCTCCACTTT. The complete variable domain, with remaining parts taken from reference TRBV18 and TRBJ1-6, reads NAGVMQNPRHLVRRRGQEARLRCSPMKGHSHVYWYRQLPEEGLKFMVYLQKENIIDESGMPKERFSAEFPKEGPSILRIQQVVRGDSAAYFCASSTSQGSPLHFGNGTRLTVT.

This clone was seen a handful of times. The V gene is TRBV5-4, the J gene TRBJ2-1; TRBD2 agrees at 8 bases. V trimming: 5 bases; J trimming: 0 bases; junction bases outside the gene matches: 16. The CDR3 loop spans 19 amino acids. In germline, CDR1 is SGHNT, CDR2 YYREEE (reference sequence). Written as DNA, the CDR3 is TGTGCCAGCAGTTCCGGGCGGGGCGGGAGGATGAGCTCCTACAATGAGCAGTTCTTC. Residues: CASSSGRGGRMSSYNEQFF. Looking up the rest from reference TRBV5-4 and TRBJ2-1 gives the full variable domain: ETGVTQSPTHLIKTRGQQVTLRCSSQSGHNTVSWYQQALGQGPQFIFQYYREEENGRGNFPPRFSGLQFPNYSSELNVNALELDDSALYLCASSSGRGGRMSSYNEQFFGPGTRLTVL.

This clone was seen a handful of times. The genes are TRBV2 and TRBJ2-2, with a tentative D call TRBD1 (6 bases). CDR3 length equals 14 residues. V lost 4 bases and J lost 2, with 8 bases in between. In germline, CDR1 is SNHLY, CDR2 FYNNEI. The CDR3, as DNA: TGTGCCAGCAGTGGGGGGACAAACACCGGGGAGCTGTTTTTT. Amino acid sequence: CASSGGTNTGELFF.

V is TRBV7-9 and J is TRBJ1-5; tentative D call: TRBD1 (5 bases). CDR1 SEHNR and CDR2 FQNEAQ come from the germline V gene (reference sequence). The CDR3 runs 14 residues. With 3 bases removed from V and 2 bases from J, the gap between germline ends came to 8 bases. In DNA form, the CDR3 reads TGTGCCAGCAGCTTGGAAGGGGGCAATCAGCCCCAGCATTTT. The encoded protein is CASSLEGGNQPQHF.

This clone occurred a few times. This chain uses TRBV5-1 with TRBJ1-2; D possibly corresponds to TRBD1 (5 bases). V was trimmed by 5 bases and J by 3 bases, leaving 11 bases between them. The CDR3 extends over 13 amino acids. Germline assignment: CDR1 SGHRS and CDR2 YFSETQ. The chain's CDR3 is CASRLTDDYGYTF. CDR3 coding DNA: TGCGCCAGCAGGCTGACAGACGACTATGGCTACACCTTC.

This clone came up once. The chain recombines TRBV19 with TRBJ1-5; D may be TRBD1 (5 bases). V dropped 4 bases and J dropped 7 bases, with 17 bases sitting between them. Germline V lookup: CDR1 LNHDA, CDR2 SQIVND (reference sequence). CDR3 length: 15 amino acids. In DNA, the CDR3 is TGTGCCAGTAGTAACTCGACTCAGGGTTTCCAGCCCCAGCATTTT. This sequence encodes CASSNSTQGFQPQHF.

The rearrangement uses TRBV9 and TRBJ2-7; 11 nucleotides match TRBD1. The V and J ends lost 3 bases and 7 bases, in that order; junction bases with no gene match: 9. Germline-derived CDR1 and CDR2 are SGDLS and YYNGEE. The CDR3 is 15 amino acids. The chain's CDR3 is CASSAGGQGAREQYF. Written as DNA, the CDR3 is TGTGCCAGCAGCGCCGGCGGACAGGGGGCTCGGGAGCAGTACTTC. Complete variable domain (other parts from reference TRBV9 and TRBJ2-7): DSGVTQTPKHLITATGQRVTLRCSPRSGDLSVYWYQQSLDQGLQFLIQYYNGEERAKGNILERFSAQQFPDLHSELNLSSLELGDSALYFCASSAGGQGAREQYFGPGTRLTVT.

The chain recombines TRBV6-1 with TRBJ2-2, with 8 bases that match TRBD2. J gave up 2 bases and V 5 bases, and 4 bases lay outside the gene matches. Germline V lookup: CDR1 MNHNS, CDR2 SASEGT. The CDR3 totals 15 residues. CDR3 sequence (DNA): TGTGCCAGCAGTCAGAGCGGGAGAAACACCGGGGAGCTGTTTTTT. Protein: CASSQSGRNTGELFF.

The V call is TRBV5-6, the J call TRBJ2-5; maybe TRBD1 (6 bases). The germline CDR1 and CDR2 sequences are SGHDT and YYEEEE. Between the trimmed V and J ends, which lost 4 bases and 8 bases, there was a span of 12 bases. The CDR3 covers 12 residues. The CDR3 is CASSGPGTTQYF. The CDR3 DNA sequence: TGTGCCAGCAGCGGCCCCGGGACAACCCAGTACTTC.

This sequence joins TRBV5-6 and TRBJ2-5, with TRBD2 as a possible D gene (7 bases). This CDR3 comprises 15 residues. The germline V and J ends were trimmed by 0 bases and 0 bases, with 9 bases remaining between them. CDR1 and CDR2 (germline): SGHDT, YYEEEE. The CDR3 region is CASSLEGGYQETQYF. CDR3 nucleotide sequence: TGTGCCAGCAGCTTGGAGGGGGGGTACCAAGAGACCCAGTACTTC.

The chain links TRBV4-2 to TRBJ1-4, with a possible D match to TRBD1 (5 bases). CDR1 and CDR2 (germline): LGHNA, YNFKEQ. There are 16 residues in the CDR3. The germline V and J ends were trimmed by 0 bases and 8 bases, with 16 bases remaining between them. CDR3 sequence (DNA): TGTGCCAGCAGCCAAGATATAGCAGGGCTAGGAGAAAAACTGTTTTTT. Amino acids: CASSQDIAGLGEKLFF.

This rearrangement joins TRBV9 to TRBJ2-3; TRBD1 agrees at 7 bases. This CDR3 is built from 14 residues. Losses at the gene ends were 1 base for V and 3 bases for J; bases not matched to a gene: 2. Germline V lookup: CDR1 SGDLS, CDR2 YYNGEE. The CDR3 sequence: CASSVMDRTDTQYF. CDR3 nucleotide sequence: TGTGCCAGCAGCGTAATGGACAGGACAGATACGCAGTATTTT. Using reference TRBV9 and TRBJ2-3 for the parts outside the CDR3, the full variable domain is DSGVTQTPKHLITATGQRVTLRCSPRSGDLSVYWYQQSLDQGLQFLIQYYNGEERAKGNILERFSAQQFPDLHSELNLSSLELGDSALYFCASSVMDRTDTQYFGPGTRLTVL.

The chain uses TRBV7-2 and TRBJ1-2; the match to TRBD1 covers 10 bases. V dropped 6 bases and J dropped 0; count of bases not matched to a gene: 7. Germline V gene sequence: CDR1 SGHTA, CDR2 FQGNSA. CDR3 size: 16 residues. The CDR3 is CASRGDRGIANYGYTF. The CDR3 nucleotides read TGTGCCAGCAGAGGGGACAGGGGAATCGCTAACTATGGCTACACCTTC.

The rearrangement links TRBV9 to TRBJ2-7, with D maybe TRBD2 (5 bases). V lost 6 bases, J lost 4 bases, and 17 bases lay in between. The germline V gene has CDR1 SGDLS and CDR2 YYNGEE. The CDR3 consists of 14 residues. The CDR3 is CASNSSRERYEQYF. CDR3 in DNA: TGTGCCAGCAATTCATCACGGGAAAGGTACGAGCAGTACTTC.

About this clone: This same CDR3 is encoded by further DNA sequences in the sample. The V and J genes are TRBV29-1 and TRBJ2-2; 7 bases map to TRBD1. The CDR3 runs to 13 residues. J was trimmed by 7 bases and V by 6 bases; bases with no gene match: 8. Germline values: CDR1 SQVTM, CDR2 ANQGSEA. The CDR3 protein is CSVNRGQGGELFF. The CDR3 DNA reads as TGCAGCGTCAACAGGGGACAAGGCGGGGAGCTGTTTTTT.

This chain links TRBV19 with TRBJ1-2, with 9 nucleotides matching TRBD1. The CDR3 spans 17 residues. The germline V gene has CDR1 LNHDA and CDR2 SQIVND (reference sequence). V gave up 6 bases and J gave up 0 bases; unmatched junction bases: 11. CDR3 loop: CASSIGGQGAANYGYTF. The CDR3 nucleotides are TGTGCCAGTAGCATTGGGGGACAGGGAGCAGCTAACTATGGCTACACCTTC.

The CDR3 DNA reads as TGTGCCAGCAGTGAGGGACTAGCGGGAGGGATCACAGATACGCAGTATTTT. It yields the protein CASSEGLAGGITDTQYF. The chain recombines TRBV6-1 with TRBJ2-3; 16 bases map to TRBD2. The trim removed 3 bases at V and 2 bases at J, leaving 2 bases unmatched. The length of the CDR3 is 17 residues. The V gene's germline CDR1 is MNHNS and CDR2 SASEGT.

V usage is TRBV7-9 and J usage is TRBJ2-7; a possible D gene is TRBD2 (5 bases). The CDR3 consists of 14 residues. Trimming took off 3 bases at V and 1 base at J, with 10 bases between the two ends. Germline lookup yields CDR1 SEHNR and CDR2 FQNEAQ (reference sequence). CDR3 amino acids: CASSLRTSSYEQYF. CDR3 coding DNA: TGTGCCAGCAGCTTGCGGACTTCTTCCTACGAGCAGTACTTC.

The rearrangement links TRBV28 to TRBJ2-7; 12 bases are a match to TRBD1. CDR1 is MDHEN, CDR2 SYDVKM, per germline. V lost 5 bases to trimming and J lost 9 bases; unmatched junction nucleotides: 14. The CDR3 sequence is 16 residues long. CDR3 sequence reads: CASSVTGTGGFGWQYF. Here the CDR3 DNA reads TGTGCCAGCAGTGTTACCGGGACAGGGGGCTTTGGTTGGCAGTACTTC.

The gene calls are TRBV29-1 and TRBJ1-2; no reliable D call. The V gene's germline CDR1 is SQVTM and CDR2 ANQGSEA. The CDR3 length is 13 residues. The V gene lost 3 bases and the J gene lost 5 bases, with 13 bases spanning the gap. CDR3 sequence (DNA): TGCAGCGTTGAGGCCGTTGGCCCATATGGCTACACCTTC. It encodes CSVEAVGPYGYTF.

The chain has TRBV19 and TRBJ2-5; D not resolved. Trimming cost V 3 bases and J 2 bases, with 7 bases left between them. Looked up from germline, CDR1 is LNHDA and CDR2 is SQIVND (reference sequence). CDR3 size: 13 residues. CDR3 loop: CASSISEQETQYF. DNA for the CDR3: TGTGCCAGTAGTATTTCTGAGCAAGAGACCCAGTACTTC.

For this clone: At the DNA level, this CDR3 is encoded by other sequences in the same sample as well. The chain employs TRBV30 and TRBJ2-1; D gene unclear. This CDR3 has 13 amino acids. Germline CDR1 and CDR2: GTSNPN and SVGIG (reference sequence). The V end lost 4 bases, the J end lost 0 bases, and 7 bases lay between the germline ends. The chain's CDR3 is CAWTRSSYNEQFF. DNA of the CDR3: TGTGCCTGGACTAGGAGCTCCTACAATGAGCAGTTCTTC.

The chain has TRBV12-5 and TRBJ2-5; D not certain. The CDR3 runs 13 residues. CDR1 LGHNT and CDR2 FRNRAP come from the germline V gene. The V end was cut by 1 base, the J end by 1 base, with 4 bases between. The CDR3 bases are TGTGCTAGTGGTTTGGACAGCCAAGAGACCCAGTACTTC. This encodes CASGLDSQETQYF.